The 15 T cell receptor beta chains presented below share a single source sample, sequenced in a study of T cell clones after liver transplantation. The method was immunoSEQ multiplex PCR; TCRdb's version includes in-frame clones alone and lacks a portion of them. The data show about 51,000 clones, with around 85% seen just once and over 13% held by the top ten. The sequences come from CD8+ T cells from blood, collected 12 months after liver transplant. The receptors originated from a human patient who received a liver transplant. Some of the T cells might come from the graft donor.

The chain has TRBV25-1 and TRBJ2-2; D perhaps matches TRBD1 (5 bases). CDR1 and CDR2 from the germline V gene are MGHDK and SYGVNS. Trimming shortened V by 5 bases and J by 1 base, and 20 bases separated the two germline ends. This CDR3 is 18 amino acids long. CDR3 DNA sequence: TGTGCCAGCAGTACTCCGAAGGGGCCAGGGAAGAACACCGGGGAGCTGTTTTTT. Amino acids: CASSTPKGPGKNTGELFF.

The V gene is TRBV7-7, the J gene TRBJ2-1; D is uncertain. The CDR3 consists of 18 residues. Trimming removed 1 base at V and 5 bases at J, with 21 bases between. Germline V gene data show CDR1 as SSHAT and CDR2 as FNYEAQ (reference sequence). CDR3 sequence reads: CASSLGFSDRPDHNEQFF. The CDR3 DNA follows: TGTGCCAGCAGCTTAGGGTTCTCGGACCGTCCCGACCACAATGAGCAGTTCTTC.

About this clone: Other DNA sequences in this sample translate to the same CDR3. This sequence joins TRBV19 and TRBJ2-1, with D unresolved. The V end was cut by 1 base, the J end by 0 bases, with 4 bases between. The CDR3 sequence is 14 residues long. Germline V lookup: CDR1 LNHDA, CDR2 SQIVND (reference sequence). CDR3 nucleotide sequence: TGTGCCAGTAGTATAGGAGGCTCCTACAATGAGCAGTTCTTC. Amino acid sequence: CASSIGGSYNEQFF. The full variable domain, in which reference TRBV19 and TRBJ2-1 provide the parts outside the CDR3, is DGGITQSPKYLFRKEGQNVTLSCEQNLNHDAMYWYRQDPGQGLRLIYYSQIVNDFQKGDIAEGYSVSREKKESFPLTVTSAQKNPTAFYLCASSIGGSYNEQFFGPGTRLTVL.

The rearrangement uses TRBV28 and TRBJ2-3; the match to TRBD2 covers 9 bases. The germline CDR1 and CDR2 sequences are MDHEN and SYDVKM. V shed 7 bases and J 6 bases; nucleotides not matched to a gene: 8. The CDR3 consists of 14 residues. The DNA of the CDR3 is TGTGCCAGCATGGCGGGAGGGCGGGCTGATACGCAGTATTTT. Protein sequence: CASMAGGRADTQYF.

The chain is built from TRBV6-6 and TRBJ1-1; possible D gene TRBD1, 5 bases. The CDR3 totals 13 residues. The germline V gene encodes CDR1 MNHNY and CDR2 SVGAGI (reference sequence). Deletions cut 0 bases from V and 8 bases from J, with 10 bases between. DNA for the CDR3: TGTGCCAGCAGTTACTCTAGGGGCACGGAAGCTTTCTTT. Its protein is CASSYSRGTEAFF.

The V and J genes are TRBV19 and TRBJ2-1, with 8 bases matching TRBD1. Per the germline V gene, CDR1 is LNHDA and CDR2 is SQIVND (reference sequence). Trimming took 8 bases from V and 0 from J; bases not matched to a gene: 6. The CDR3 has 15 amino acids. CDR3 nucleotides: TGTGCCAGTGACAGGGGCCAAAGCTCCTACAATGAGCAGTTCTTC. As protein: CASDRGQSSYNEQFF.

This clone was found once. V usage is TRBV28 and J usage is TRBJ1-5; maybe TRBD1 (5 bases). The CDR3 is 16 residues long. Germline V CDR1 and CDR2: MDHEN, SYDVKM. Trimming cost V 4 bases and J 4 bases, with 17 bases left between them. Here the CDR3 reads CASSSRIGTANQPQHF. The CDR3 nucleotides are TGTGCCAGCAGTTCTAGGATTGGGACCGCAAATCAGCCCCAGCATTTT.

The rearrangement links TRBV20-1 to TRBJ2-2; D is unclear. The CDR3 is 11 amino acids. Germline V gives CDR1 DFQATT, CDR2 SNEGSKA (reference sequence). V dropped 5 bases and J dropped 8 bases, with 9 bases sitting between them. In DNA, the CDR3 is TGCAGTGCTCTCCTGCTTGGGGAGCTGTTTTTT. It translates to CSALLLGELFF.

This chain joins TRBV29-1 and TRBJ2-7, with a weak D call TRBD2 (6 bases). Germline CDR1 SQVTM, CDR2 ANQGSEA. The CDR3 is made up of 11 amino acids. Trimming left V 8 bases short and J 5 bases short, with 13 bases between. The CDR3 reads CSLLEGHEQYF. CDR3 nucleotide sequence: TGCAGCCTCTTGGAGGGACACGAGCAGTACTTC.

The genes are TRBV29-1 and TRBJ2-7; perhaps D is TRBD1 or TRBD2 (5 bases each). V lost 6 bases and J lost 0, with 12 bases in between. The CDR3 totals 13 residues. CDR1 SQVTM and CDR2 ANQGSEA come from the germline V gene. CDR3 amino acids: CSVRDRGSYEQYF. CDR3 coding DNA: TGCAGCGTAAGGGACCGGGGCTCCTACGAGCAGTACTTC.

J is TRBJ2-5 and V is TRBV4-1; weak D call: TRBD2 (6 bases). Germline CDR1 MGHRA, CDR2 YSYEKL. CDR3 length: 15 amino acids. Trimming cost V 0 bases and J 6 bases, with 14 bases left between them. The CDR3 here is CASSQDSGGWKTQYF. CDR3 DNA sequence: TGCGCCAGCAGCCAAGATTCCGGAGGGTGGAAGACCCAGTACTTC.

The J gene is TRBJ2-7, the V gene TRBV10-2; D is undetermined. The V gene lost 4 bases and the J gene lost 6 bases, with 7 bases spanning the gap. Looked up from germline, CDR1 is WSHSY and CDR2 is SAAADI. The CDR3 contains 11 residues. CDR3 sequence reads: CASSGASEQYF. The CDR3 nucleotides are TGCGCCAGCAGTGGAGCATCCGAGCAGTACTTC.

The chain links TRBV19 to TRBJ2-1; perhaps TRBD1 as D (5 bases). The V end was cut by 7 bases, the J end by 9 bases, with 22 bases between. The CDR3 is 15 amino acids. CDR1 and CDR2 (germline): LNHDA, SQIVND (reference sequence). Written as DNA, the CDR3 is TGTGCCAGTACCATGTTTGGGGCAGGAGATGGTGAGCAGTTCTTC. Translating gives CASTMFGAGDGEQFF.

The rearrangement joins TRBV28 to TRBJ1-1; D possibly corresponds to TRBD1 (5 bases). The CDR3 is made up of 14 amino acids. The V gene's germline CDR1 is MDHEN and CDR2 SYDVKM. Trimming removed 2 bases at V and 3 bases at J, with 10 bases between. In DNA, the CDR3 is TGTGCCAGCAGTTTAAGCAGGGTGGACACTGAAGCTTTCTTT. It encodes CASSLSRVDTEAFF.

The rearrangement joins TRBV6-4 to TRBJ1-1, with TRBD1 matching over 7 bases. This CDR3 has 12 residues. Trimming cost V 6 bases and J 7 bases; bases outside gene matches: 5. Germline assignment: CDR1 MRHNA and CDR2 SNTAGT. The CDR3 is CASRNRGGEAFF. For the CDR3, the DNA is TGTGCCAGCAGGAACAGGGGCGGTGAAGCTTTCTTT.